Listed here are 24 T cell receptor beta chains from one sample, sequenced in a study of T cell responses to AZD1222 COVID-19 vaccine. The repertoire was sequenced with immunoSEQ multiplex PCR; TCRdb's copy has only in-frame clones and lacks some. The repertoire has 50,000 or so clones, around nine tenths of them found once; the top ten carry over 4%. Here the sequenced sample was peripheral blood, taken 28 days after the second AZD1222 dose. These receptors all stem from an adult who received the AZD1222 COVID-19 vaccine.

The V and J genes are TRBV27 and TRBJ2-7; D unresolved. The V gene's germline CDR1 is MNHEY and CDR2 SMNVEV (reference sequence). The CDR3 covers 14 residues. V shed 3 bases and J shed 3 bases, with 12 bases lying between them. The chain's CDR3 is CASSFSAESYEQYF. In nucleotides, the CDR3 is TGTGCCAGCAGTTTTTCGGCTGAGAGCTACGAGCAGTACTTC.

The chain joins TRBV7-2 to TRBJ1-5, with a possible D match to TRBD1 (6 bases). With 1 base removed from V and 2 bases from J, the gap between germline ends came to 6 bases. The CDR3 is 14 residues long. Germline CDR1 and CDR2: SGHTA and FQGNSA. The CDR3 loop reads CASSLGQGNQPQHF. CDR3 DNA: TGTGCCAGCAGCTTAGGACAGGGCAATCAGCCCCAGCATTTT.

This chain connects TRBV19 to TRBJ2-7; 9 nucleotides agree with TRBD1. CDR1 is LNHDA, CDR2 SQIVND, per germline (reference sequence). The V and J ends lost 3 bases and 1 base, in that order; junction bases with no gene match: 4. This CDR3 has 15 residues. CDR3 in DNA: TGTGCCAGTAGTATTTTGGGACAGGGTTCCTACGAGCAGTACTTC. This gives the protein CASSILGQGSYEQYF.

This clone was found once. The CDR3 region has the DNA TGTGCCAGCAGCTTCCAGGGAACGGACATTCAGTACTTC. Its protein is CASSFQGTDIQYF. J is TRBJ2-4 and V is TRBV7-8; weak D call: TRBD1 (5 bases). The germline CDR1 and CDR2 sequences are SGHVS and FQNEAQ. Trimming left V 3 bases short and J 8 bases short, with 11 bases between. The CDR3 is made up of 13 amino acids.

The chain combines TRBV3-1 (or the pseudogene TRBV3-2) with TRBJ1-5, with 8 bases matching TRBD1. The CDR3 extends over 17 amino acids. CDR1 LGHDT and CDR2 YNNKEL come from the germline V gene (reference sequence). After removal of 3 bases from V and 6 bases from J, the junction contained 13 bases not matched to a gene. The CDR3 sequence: CASSQERTGRLVQPQHF. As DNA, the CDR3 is TGTGCCAGCAGCCAGGAAAGGACAGGGAGACTGGTTCAGCCCCAGCATTTT.

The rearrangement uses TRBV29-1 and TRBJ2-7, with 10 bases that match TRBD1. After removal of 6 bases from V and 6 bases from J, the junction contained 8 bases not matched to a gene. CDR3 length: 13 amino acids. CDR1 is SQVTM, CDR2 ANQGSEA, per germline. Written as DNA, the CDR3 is TGCAGCGTAGGAGCGGGACAGGGGACCGAGCAGTACTTC. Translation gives CSVGAGQGTEQYF.

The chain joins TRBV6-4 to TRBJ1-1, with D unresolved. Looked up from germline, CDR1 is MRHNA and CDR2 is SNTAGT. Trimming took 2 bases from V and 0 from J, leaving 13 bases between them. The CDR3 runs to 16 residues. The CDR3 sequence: CASSDGKVSMNTEAFF. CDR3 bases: TGTGCCAGCAGTGACGGGAAGGTTTCAATGAACACTGAAGCTTTCTTT.

CDR3 sequence: CASSSRTGNEKLFF. For the CDR3, the DNA is TGTGCCAGCAGCTCTCGGACCGGGAATGAAAAACTGTTTTTT. The chain is built from TRBV9 and TRBJ1-4; D remains ambiguous. The CDR3 extends over 14 amino acids. Germline assignment: CDR1 SGDLS and CDR2 YYNGEE. Trimming cost V 4 bases and J 5 bases, with 12 bases left between them.

DNA for the CDR3: TGTGCCACCCGAAGGACCATCGGATCCCTCCACTTT. As protein: CATRRTIGSLHF. J is TRBJ1-6 and V is TRBV15, with D uncertain. Germline CDR1 and CDR2: LNHNV and YYDKDF (reference sequence). Deletions cut 8 bases from V and 14 bases from J, with 16 bases between. The CDR3 is 12 residues long. Supplemented by reference TRBV15 and TRBJ1-6, the full variable domain reads DAMVIQNPRYQVTQFGKPVTLSCSQTLNHNVMYWYQQKSSQAPKLLFHYYDKDFNNEADTPDNFQSRRPNTSFCFLDIRSPGLGDTAMYLCATRRTIGSLHFGNGTRLTVT.

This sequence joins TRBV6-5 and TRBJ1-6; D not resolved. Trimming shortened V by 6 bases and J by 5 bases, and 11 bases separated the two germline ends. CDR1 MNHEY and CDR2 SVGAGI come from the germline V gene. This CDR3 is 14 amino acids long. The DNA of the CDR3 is TGTGCCAGCAGAAAACAGCCCCATAATTCACCCCTCCACTTT. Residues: CASRKQPHNSPLHF.

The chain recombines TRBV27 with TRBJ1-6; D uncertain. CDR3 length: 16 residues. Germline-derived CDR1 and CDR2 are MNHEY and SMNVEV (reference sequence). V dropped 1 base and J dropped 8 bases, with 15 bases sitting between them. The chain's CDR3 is CASSLFGEGVDSPLHF. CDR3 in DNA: TGTGCCAGCAGTTTATTCGGAGAAGGAGTAGATTCACCCCTCCACTTT.

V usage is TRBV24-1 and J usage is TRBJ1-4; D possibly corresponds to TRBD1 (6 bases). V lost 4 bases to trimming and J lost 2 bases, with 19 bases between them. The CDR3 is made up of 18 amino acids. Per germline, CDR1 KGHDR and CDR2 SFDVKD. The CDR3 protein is CATSDSIAGTTTNEKLFF. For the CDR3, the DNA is TGTGCCACCAGTGACTCTATTGCCGGGACAACGACTAATGAAAAACTGTTTTTT.

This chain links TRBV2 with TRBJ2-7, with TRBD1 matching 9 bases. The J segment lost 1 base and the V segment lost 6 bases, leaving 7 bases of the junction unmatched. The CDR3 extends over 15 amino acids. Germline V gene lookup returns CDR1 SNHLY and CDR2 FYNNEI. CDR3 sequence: CASRDGQGLSYEQYF. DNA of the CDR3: TGTGCCAGCAGGGATGGACAGGGGCTTTCCTACGAGCAGTACTTC.

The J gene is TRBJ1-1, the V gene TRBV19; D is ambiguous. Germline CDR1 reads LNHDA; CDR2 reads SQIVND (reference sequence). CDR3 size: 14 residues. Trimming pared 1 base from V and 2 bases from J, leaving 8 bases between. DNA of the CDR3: TGTGCCAGTAGTATAGCGGCCAGAAACACTGAAGCTTTCTTT. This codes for CASSIAARNTEAFF.

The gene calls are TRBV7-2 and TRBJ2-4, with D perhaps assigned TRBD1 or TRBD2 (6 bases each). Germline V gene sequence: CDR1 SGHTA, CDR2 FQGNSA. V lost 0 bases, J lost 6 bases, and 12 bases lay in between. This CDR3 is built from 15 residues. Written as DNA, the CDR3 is TGTGCCAGCAGCTTAGCAGGAGGGGGTGGAAACATTCAGTACTTC. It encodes CASSLAGGGGNIQYF.

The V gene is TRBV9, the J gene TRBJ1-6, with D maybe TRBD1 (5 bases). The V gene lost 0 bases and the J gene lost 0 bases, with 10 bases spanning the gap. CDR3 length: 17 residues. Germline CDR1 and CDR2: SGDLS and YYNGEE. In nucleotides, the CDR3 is TGTGCCAGCAGCGTAGGACAGCTGAGCTCCTATAATTCACCCCTCCACTTT. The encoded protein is CASSVGQLSSYNSPLHF.

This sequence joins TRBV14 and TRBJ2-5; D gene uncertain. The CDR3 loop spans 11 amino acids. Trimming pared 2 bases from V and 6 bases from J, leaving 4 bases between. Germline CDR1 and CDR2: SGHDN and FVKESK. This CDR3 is CASSQRQTQYF. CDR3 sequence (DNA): TGTGCCAGCAGCCAAAGACAGACCCAGTACTTC.

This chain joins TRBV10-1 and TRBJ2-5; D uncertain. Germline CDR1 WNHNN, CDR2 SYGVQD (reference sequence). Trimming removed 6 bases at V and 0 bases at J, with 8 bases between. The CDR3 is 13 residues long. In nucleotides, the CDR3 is TGCGCCAGCAGCGACGGATACCAAGAGACCCAGTACTTC. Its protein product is CASSDGYQETQYF.

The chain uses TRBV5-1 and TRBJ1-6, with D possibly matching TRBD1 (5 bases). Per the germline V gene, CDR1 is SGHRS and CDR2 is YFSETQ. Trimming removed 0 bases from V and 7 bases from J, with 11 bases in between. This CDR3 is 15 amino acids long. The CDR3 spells CASSLVVGGNSPLHF. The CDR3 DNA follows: TGCGCCAGCAGCTTGGTGGTTGGGGGAAATTCACCCCTCCACTTT.

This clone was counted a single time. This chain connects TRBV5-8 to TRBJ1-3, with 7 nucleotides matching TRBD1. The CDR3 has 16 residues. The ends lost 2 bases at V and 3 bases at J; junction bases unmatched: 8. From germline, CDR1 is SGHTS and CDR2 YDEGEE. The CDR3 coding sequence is TGTGCCAGCAGCTTTCGGGGACAGAGATTTGGAAACACCATATATTTT. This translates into CASSFRGQRFGNTIYF.

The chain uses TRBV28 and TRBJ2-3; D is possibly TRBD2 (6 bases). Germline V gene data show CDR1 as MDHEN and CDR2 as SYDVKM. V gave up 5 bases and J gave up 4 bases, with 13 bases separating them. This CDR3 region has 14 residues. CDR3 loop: CASSATRAADTQYF. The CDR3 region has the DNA TGTGCCAGCAGTGCGACTAGGGCCGCAGATACGCAGTATTTT.

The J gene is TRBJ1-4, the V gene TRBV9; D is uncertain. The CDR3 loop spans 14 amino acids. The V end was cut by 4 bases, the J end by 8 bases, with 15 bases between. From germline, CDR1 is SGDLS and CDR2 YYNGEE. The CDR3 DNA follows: TGTGCCAGCAGCCGGCGGGGAGTGAGCGAAAAACTGTTTTTT. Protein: CASSRRGVSEKLFF. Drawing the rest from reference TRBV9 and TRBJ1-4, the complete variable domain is DSGVTQTPKHLITATGQRVTLRCSPRSGDLSVYWYQQSLDQGLQFLIQYYNGEERAKGNILERFSAQQFPDLHSELNLSSLELGDSALYFCASSRRGVSEKLFFGSGTQLSVL.

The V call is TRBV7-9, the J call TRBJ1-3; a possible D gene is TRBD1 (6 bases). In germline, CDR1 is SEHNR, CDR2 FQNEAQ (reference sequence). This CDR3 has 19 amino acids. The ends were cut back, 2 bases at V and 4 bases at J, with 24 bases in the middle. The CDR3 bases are TGTGCCAGCAGCTTAATAGGGGGGCAGGACTCAACAAGGGGAAACACCATATATTTT. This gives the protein CASSLIGGQDSTRGNTIYF.

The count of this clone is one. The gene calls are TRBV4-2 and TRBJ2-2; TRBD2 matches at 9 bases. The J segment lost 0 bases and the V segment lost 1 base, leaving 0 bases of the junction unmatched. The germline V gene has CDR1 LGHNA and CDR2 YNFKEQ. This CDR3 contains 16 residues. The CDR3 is CASSQGLAANTGELFF. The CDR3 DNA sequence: TGTGCCAGCAGCCAAGGACTAGCGGCGAACACCGGGGAGCTGTTTTTT.